This is a list of T cell receptor beta chains from one sample in a study of blood T cell repertoires in COVID-19. Profiling relied on immunoSEQ multiplex PCR, and the TCRdb table lists in-frame clones only, not all of them. This sample has 250,000 to 350,000 clones; 88% occur once, and the top ten carry around 11%. What was sequenced was peripheral blood. These receptors originate from a woman in her twenties or thirties with COVID-19, enrolled during active disease. CDR3s leave out the opening cysteine and the closing phenylalanine or tryptophan. The D gene is left open where the match is weak.

d_call: -
v_call: TRBV6-7
j_call: TRBJ1-2
cdr3_aa: ASSPLEYRVHYGYT

d_call: -
v_call: TRBV9
j_call: TRBJ2-3
cdr3_aa: ASSTGGTWGTDTQY

d_call: TRBD2
v_call: TRBV19
j_call: TRBJ2-1
cdr3_aa: ASSSGLAGYTYNEQF

d_call: TRBD2
v_call: TRBV6-5
j_call: TRBJ2-7
cdr3_aa: ASSYSGGRAYEQY

d_call: -
v_call: TRBV19
j_call: TRBJ1-2
cdr3_aa: ASSMGLRGADYGYT

d_call: -
v_call: TRBV10-3
j_call: TRBJ1-3
cdr3_aa: AISESSGGNTIY

d_call: -
v_call: TRBV18
j_call: TRBJ2-3
cdr3_aa: ASSPQVYRDTDTQY

d_call: -
v_call: TRBV28
j_call: TRBJ1-1
cdr3_aa: ASSYPGSGTEAF

d_call: TRBD2
v_call: TRBV19
j_call: TRBJ2-5
cdr3_aa: ASSRAGVVETQY

d_call: -
v_call: TRBV4-2
j_call: TRBJ2-7
cdr3_aa: ASSRQGGEQY

d_call: -
v_call: TRBV28
j_call: TRBJ1-5
cdr3_aa: ASSPPRSGNQPQH

d_call: -
v_call: TRBV28
j_call: TRBJ1-5
cdr3_aa: ASSLAGLAGNQPQH

d_call: TRBD2
v_call: TRBV28
j_call: TRBJ2-7
cdr3_aa: AGSSGIYEQY

d_call: TRBD2
v_call: TRBV20-1
j_call: TRBJ2-7
cdr3_aa: SASSGMGYEQY

d_call: -
v_call: TRBV6-2/TRBV6-3
j_call: TRBJ1-1
cdr3_aa: ASSLRTWGKNTEAF

d_call: TRBD2
v_call: TRBV6-5
j_call: TRBJ2-3
cdr3_aa: ASSSSGAGDTQY